Listed here are 13 T cell receptor beta chains from one sample, sequenced in a study of T cells after yellow fever vaccination. TCRdb re-analysed the 5' RACE reads in MiXCR, keeping a single row per CDR3 protein. The table has about 350,000 distinct CDR3 sequences, approximately 12% seen once. This sample comprised CD4+ T cells sorted from PBMCs, obtained 15 days after the yellow fever booster vaccination. The receptors were gathered from a man in his late teens or twenties who received the YFV17D yellow fever vaccine.

This clonotype was picked up many times. CDR3: CASSARGLSYNEQFF. The CDR3 coding sequence is TGTGCCAGCAGCGCCCGGGGACTCTCCTACAATGAGCAGTTCTTC. The chain employs TRBV11-3 and TRBJ2-1; a weak D match, TRBD2 (6 bases). Germline V gene sequence: CDR1 SGHNT, CDR2 YENEEA. CDR3 length equals 15 residues. Trimming pared 5 bases from V and 0 bases from J, leaving 11 bases between.

This chain links TRBV4-1 with TRBJ2-7; 8 bases line up with TRBD1. Germline CDR1 and CDR2: MGHRA and YSYEKL. J lost 1 base, V lost 8 bases, and 13 bases had no gene match. CDR3 length equals 16 residues. CDR3 coding DNA: TGCGCCAGCGCGTACTCCGGGACAGGTCCTTCCTACGAGCAGTACTTC. Protein sequence: CASAYSGTGPSYEQYF.

The CDR3 sequence: CASTPLGGRGDTQYF. The CDR3 DNA is TGTGCCAGCACCCCCTTGGGGGGCCGGGGAGATACGCAGTATTTT. The chain carries TRBV7-3 and TRBJ2-3; D is perhaps TRBD1 or TRBD2 (6 bases each). CDR3 length: 15 amino acids. CDR1 is SGHTA and CDR2 is FQGTGA in the germline V gene. V was trimmed by 7 bases and J by 5 bases, leaving 19 bases between them.

This chain uses TRBV27 with TRBJ2-3; D is unresolved. The CDR3 is made up of 14 amino acids. V shed 5 bases and J shed 1 base, with 10 bases lying between them. Germline loops: CDR1 MNHEY, CDR2 SMNVEV (reference sequence). The CDR3 DNA reads TGTGCCAGCAGTCGTGGTGCTGGCACAGATACGCAGTATTTT. This codes for CASSRGAGTDTQYF.

The chain carries TRBV18 and TRBJ1-2, with D possibly matching TRBD1 (5 bases). CDR3 size: 18 residues. Germline V gene lookup returns CDR1 KGHSH and CDR2 LQKENI. With 5 bases removed from V and 2 bases from J, the gap between germline ends came to 24 bases. Here the CDR3 reads CASSTQKGLPLPNYGYTF. In DNA form, the CDR3 reads TGTGCCAGCTCAACCCAGAAGGGGCTTCCTCTCCCCAACTATGGCTACACCTTC.

This clonotype came up many times. The V and J genes are TRBV9 and TRBJ1-1, with D perhaps TRBD1 (5 bases). The length of the CDR3 is 14 residues. Germline V gene lookup returns CDR1 SGDLS and CDR2 YYNGEE. V was clipped by 1 base and J by 4 bases, with 11 bases between them. The CDR3 sequence is CASSVFPGGTEAFF. In nucleotides, the CDR3 is TGTGCCAGCAGCGTATTTCCGGGGGGCACTGAAGCTTTCTTT.

This sequence joins TRBV6-2 or TRBV6-3 and TRBJ2-5, with D possibly matching TRBD2 (5 bases). The germline V gene has CDR1 MNHEY and CDR2 SVGEGT. The germline V and J ends were trimmed by 6 bases and 5 bases, with 16 bases remaining between them. The CDR3 is 14 residues long. CDR3 in DNA: TGTGCCAGCAGCCCATTGGGTCGAGGGGAGACCCAGTACTTC. This sequence encodes CASSPLGRGETQYF.

Ten or more counts support this clonotype. The rearrangement joins TRBV4-3 to TRBJ2-7, with 9 positions matching TRBD1. CDR1 and CDR2 (germline): LGHNA, YSLEER. The CDR3 runs 17 residues. Trimming at V came to 0 bases and at J to 1 base, leaving 7 bases not matched to a gene. CDR3: CASSQEFFGQGSYEQYF. The DNA for the CDR3 is TGCGCCAGCAGCCAAGAATTTTTTGGACAGGGGTCCTACGAGCAGTACTTC.

This clonotype was seen a handful of times. The chain links TRBV6-5 to TRBJ1-1; maybe TRBD1 (6 bases). There are 14 residues in the CDR3. CDR1 and CDR2 from the germline V gene are MNHEY and SVGAGI. V lost 8 bases and J 4 bases, leaving 17 bases between the germline ends. The CDR3 loop reads CASYSKSGATEAFF. In DNA, the CDR3 is TGTGCCAGCTATAGTAAGTCGGGGGCCACTGAAGCTTTCTTT.

This clonotype was detected only once. The CDR3 region is CASSYGLSGGVQQFF. The CDR3 nucleotides read TGTGCCAGCAGTTACGGGCTTAGCGGGGGGGTCCAGCAGTTCTTC. The genes are TRBV6-2 or TRBV6-3 and TRBJ2-1; 11 positions agree with TRBD2. This CDR3 region has 15 residues. The trim removed 2 bases at V and 11 bases at J, leaving 8 bases unmatched. Germline values: CDR1 MNHEY, CDR2 SVGEGT.

This chain joins TRBV7-2 and TRBJ2-5; D is possibly TRBD1 or TRBD2 (5 bases each). CDR3 length equals 15 residues. Germline CDR1 reads SGHTA; CDR2 reads FQGNSA. Trimming removed 4 bases from V and 5 bases from J, with 17 bases in between. The CDR3 is CASSWDGLSKETQYF. CDR3 in DNA: TGTGCCAGCAGCTGGGACGGGCTTAGTAAGGAGACCCAGTACTTC. Using reference TRBV7-2 and TRBJ2-5 for the parts outside the CDR3, the full variable domain is GAGVSQSPSNKVTEKGKDVELRCDPISGHTALYWYRQSLGQGLEFLIYFQGNSAPDKSGLPSDRFSAERTGGSVSTLTIQRTQQEDSAVYLCASSWDGLSKETQYFGPGTRLLVL.

The V and J genes are TRBV19 and TRBJ2-5; D perhaps matches TRBD2 (5 bases). This CDR3 is built from 13 residues. V was trimmed by 3 bases and J by 5 bases, leaving 10 bases between them. Germline loops: CDR1 LNHDA, CDR2 SQIVND (reference sequence). The CDR3 region has the DNA TGTGCCAGTAGTATGGAAGGAGGCGAGACCCAGTACTTC. It is translated as CASSMEGGETQYF. Combining the CDR3 with reference TRBV19 and TRBJ2-5 gives the whole variable domain DGGITQSPKYLFRKEGQNVTLSCEQNLNHDAMYWYRQDPGQGLRLIYYSQIVNDFQKGDIAEGYSVSREKKESFPLTVTSAQKNPTAFYLCASSMEGGETQYFGPGTRLLVL.

This clonotype was seen a few times. CDR3 coding DNA: TGTGCCAGCAGTAGCTACTTTGAATATCCAGGGAGGCAGCCCCAGCATTTT. Translating it yields CASSSYFEYPGRQPQHF. This chain joins TRBV27 and TRBJ1-5; a possible D gene is TRBD1 (5 bases). Germline V lookup: CDR1 MNHEY, CDR2 SMNVEV (reference sequence). V was cut by 5 bases and J by 7 bases, with 24 bases left in between. The CDR3 runs to 17 residues.